This TCR beta chain was profiled in a study of T-cell reconstitution after alpha-beta-depleted transplantation in children. Study findings and constraints: Newly produced T cells mostly provided counts and TCRbeta diversity after one year, as hyperexpanded clones declined.

This CDR3 spans 14 amino acids. V shed 7 bases and J shed 1 base, with 14 bases lying between them. Germline-derived CDR1 and CDR2 are DFQATT and SNEGSKA (reference sequence). To note about this clonotype: The antigen remains unidentified.

Unique molecular identifiers were used in preparing the TCRbeta library. TCRdb processed the PCR reads anew with MiXCR; each CDR3 protein has one entry. The table lists approximately 980,000 distinct CDR3 sequences, 25% to 35% of them singletons, with roughly 31% in the top ten. The chain employs TRBV20-1 and TRBJ1-5; a possible D gene is TRBD1 (5 bases). This sample comprised PBMCs, mostly from graft donor cells, obtained 360 days after TCRalphabeta/CD19-depleted stem cell transplant. This TCR derives from a boy in the first two years of life who had a stem cell transplant for SCID, so the T cells may come from the graft donor. CDR3 bases: TGCAGTGTTAGGGACCAGAACAGCAATCAGCCCCAGCATTTT. Protein product: CSVRDQNSNQPQHF.